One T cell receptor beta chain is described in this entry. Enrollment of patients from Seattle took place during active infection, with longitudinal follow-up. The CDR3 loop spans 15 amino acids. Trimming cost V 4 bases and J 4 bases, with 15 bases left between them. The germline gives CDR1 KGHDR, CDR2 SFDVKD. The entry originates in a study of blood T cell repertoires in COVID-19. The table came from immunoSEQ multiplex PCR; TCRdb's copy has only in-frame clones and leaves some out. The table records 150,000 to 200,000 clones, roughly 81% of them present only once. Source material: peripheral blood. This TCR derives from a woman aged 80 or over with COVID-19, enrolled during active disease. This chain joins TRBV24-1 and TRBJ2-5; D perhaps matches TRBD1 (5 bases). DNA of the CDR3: TGTGCCACCAGTGAGGTAGCAGGGTCGCCAGAGACCCAGTACTTC. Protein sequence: CATSEVAGSPETQYF.